One sample yielded the 18 T cell receptor beta chains listed below, sequenced in a study of technical replicates of blood from a handful of donors. The protocol was immunoSEQ multiplex PCR, while the TCRdb copy is restricted to in-frame clones and leaves out a portion. Of just under 85,000 clones in the sample, over 85% were seen once. Sequencing was performed on T cells isolated from PBMCs. These receptors all come from a human donor in good health.

This clone has more than one count but fewer than ten. This chain uses TRBV2 with TRBJ2-5; TRBD1 is a possible D gene (6 bases). V shed 10 bases and J shed 5 bases, with 14 bases lying between them. CDR1 SNHLY and CDR2 FYNNEI come from the germline V gene. This CDR3 has 12 residues. CDR3 DNA: TGTGCCATAACCCAGGGGACGGAGACCCAGTACTTC. Its translation: CAITQGTETQYF.

V is TRBV9 and J is TRBJ1-1, with D perhaps TRBD1 (6 bases). Trimming pared 4 bases from V and 2 bases from J, leaving 15 bases between. Germline lookup yields CDR1 SGDLS and CDR2 YYNGEE. The CDR3 extends over 15 amino acids. The CDR3 here is CASSPRTVLNTEAFF. The CDR3, as DNA: TGTGCCAGCAGCCCCCGGACAGTCCTAAACACTGAAGCTTTCTTT.

The V and J genes are TRBV7-9 and TRBJ2-5; D perhaps matches TRBD1 (5 bases). Trimming cost V 1 base and J 0 bases, with 9 bases left between them. Germline loops: CDR1 SEHNR, CDR2 FQNEAQ (reference sequence). The CDR3 totals 15 residues. In DNA form, the CDR3 reads TGTGCCAGCAGCTTAGGCAGGGTCTACCAAGAGACCCAGTACTTC. Amino acid sequence: CASSLGRVYQETQYF. Combining the CDR3 with reference TRBV7-9 and TRBJ2-5 gives the whole variable domain DTGVSQNPRHKITKRGQNVTFRCDPISEHNRLYWYRQTLGQGPEFLTYFQNEAQLEKSRLLSDRFSAERPKGSFSTLEIQRTEQGDSAMYLCASSLGRVYQETQYFGPGTRLLVL.

The genes are TRBV4-1 and TRBJ2-3; weak D call: TRBD1 (6 bases). V was clipped by 0 bases and J by 0 bases, with 10 bases between them. Germline CDR1 MGHRA, CDR2 YSYEKL. CDR3 length equals 16 residues. The CDR3 sequence: CASSQDRTVSTDTQYF. In DNA, the CDR3 is TGCGCCAGCAGCCAAGATCGGACAGTTAGCACAGATACGCAGTATTTT.

V and J are TRBV19 and TRBJ2-7, with D possibly being TRBD2 (5 bases). V was pared by 3 bases and J by 3 bases, with 9 bases between. Germline CDR1 LNHDA, CDR2 SQIVND (reference sequence). This CDR3 region has 13 residues. The DNA of the CDR3 is TGTGCCAGTAGTATCACTAGGGACTACGAGCAGTACTTC. This translates into CASSITRDYEQYF.

DNA of the CDR3: TGTGCCAGCAGGGCACAGGGTATCAATGAAAAACTGTTTTTT. This translates into CASRAQGINEKLFF. The rearrangement links TRBV21-1 to TRBJ1-4; the table's D call TRBD1 went unverified against the DNA. TRBV21-1 counts as a pseudogene. CDR3 length: 14 amino acids.

The rearrangement links TRBV11-3 to TRBJ1-1; TRBD1 is a possible D gene (5 bases). Germline loops: CDR1 SGHNT, CDR2 YENEEA. This CDR3 spans 13 amino acids. V shed 7 bases and J shed 4 bases, with 13 bases lying between them. The CDR3 nucleotides read TGTGCCAGCACGCCCCCCGGGGGCACTGAAGCTTTCTTT. Amino acids: CASTPPGGTEAFF.

V and J are TRBV6-5 and TRBJ2-5; 7 bases are shared with TRBD2. V gave up 1 base and J gave up 0 bases; unmatched junction bases: 2. Germline loops: CDR1 MNHEY, CDR2 SVGAGI. The CDR3 sequence is 15 residues long. This CDR3 reads CASSYLRGYQETQYF. CDR3 bases: TGTGCCAGCAGTTACTTGCGGGGGTACCAAGAGACCCAGTACTTC.

This chain uses TRBV6-4 with TRBJ2-3; possibly TRBD2 for D (6 bases). Germline V CDR1 and CDR2: MRHNA, SNTAGT. Trimming shortened V by 0 bases and J by 6 bases, and 22 bases separated the two germline ends. This CDR3 is built from 18 residues. The DNA for the CDR3 is TGTGCCAGCAGTGACTCGAATAAGGGAGGCTTGTGGGCCGATACGCAGTATTTT. It is translated as CASSDSNKGGLWADTQYF.

The gene calls are TRBV12-5 and TRBJ2-7; D perhaps matches TRBD2 (5 bases). Germline-derived CDR1 and CDR2 are LGHNT and FRNRAP. V lost 3 bases to trimming and J lost 5 bases, with 17 bases between them. The CDR3 is 15 residues long. The CDR3 reads CASGFPRLRANEQYF. The CDR3 DNA sequence: TGTGCTAGTGGTTTCCCTAGACTAAGGGCCAACGAGCAGTACTTC.

The V and J genes are TRBV13 and TRBJ2-7, with 7 bases lining up with TRBD2. The junction had 15 bases not matched to a gene; V was cut back by 2 bases and J by 8 bases. In germline, CDR1 is PRHDT, CDR2 FYEKMQ (reference sequence). The CDR3 is 16 residues long. This chain's CDR3 is CASSLLGGEGGWKQYF. CDR3 in DNA: TGTGCCAGCAGCTTATTGGGGGGGGAGGGAGGGTGGAAGCAGTACTTC.

The J gene is TRBJ1-1, the V gene TRBV7-9, with TRBD1 matching over 9 bases. Losses at the gene ends were 4 bases for V and 1 base for J; bases not matched to a gene: 10. The CDR3 loop spans 17 amino acids. Germline V gives CDR1 SEHNR, CDR2 FQNEAQ (reference sequence). CDR3 loop: CASSSAGTGFPNTEAFF. Here the CDR3 DNA reads TGTGCCAGCAGCTCGGCCGGGACAGGGTTCCCGAACACTGAAGCTTTCTTT.

The chain couples TRBV27 to TRBJ2-7; D is uncertain. The V gene lost 6 bases and the J gene lost 6 bases, with 15 bases spanning the gap. Germline V gives CDR1 MNHEY, CDR2 SMNVEV (reference sequence). The CDR3 loop spans 13 amino acids. CDR3 protein: CASRPGPGLEQYF. CDR3 DNA: TGTGCCAGCAGACCCGGTCCCGGTCTCGAGCAGTACTTC.

This chain links TRBV27 with TRBJ2-2; 9 bases align to TRBD1. V lost 6 bases, J lost 3 bases, and 2 bases stayed unmatched. Germline CDR1 is MNHEY and CDR2 is SMNVEV (reference sequence). The CDR3 has 14 amino acids. The CDR3 nucleotides read TGTGCCAGCAGCCGGGACAGGGACACCGGGGAGCTGTTTTTT. This encodes CASSRDRDTGELFF.

The chain employs TRBV30 and TRBJ1-1, with TRBD1 matching over 8 bases. There are 13 residues in the CDR3. Germline V lookup: CDR1 GTSNPN, CDR2 SVGIG (reference sequence). Germline trimming cut 4 bases from V and 7 bases from J; bases unmatched to any gene: 8. CDR3 nucleotides: TGTGCCTGGATCCGACAGGGGCTCCATGAAGCTTTCTTT. Translation: CAWIRQGLHEAFF.

CDR3 sequence reads: CSALQGHQAFF. CDR3 in DNA: TGCAGTGCTCTCCAGGGACACCAAGCTTTCTTT. The chain couples TRBV20-1 to TRBJ1-1; perhaps TRBD1 as D (6 bases). CDR1 is DFQATT and CDR2 is SNEGSKA in the germline V gene (reference sequence). The V end was cut by 5 bases, the J end by 9 bases, with 13 bases between. The CDR3 is made up of 11 amino acids.

The gene calls are TRBV13 and TRBJ2-1; TRBD2 matches at 8 bases. The CDR3 consists of 14 residues. Germline assignment: CDR1 PRHDT and CDR2 FYEKMQ (reference sequence). J lost 8 bases, V lost 1 base, and 4 bases had no gene match. CDR3 amino acids: CASSLVRAGDEQFF. The CDR3 DNA follows: TGTGCCAGCAGCTTAGTTCGAGCGGGAGATGAGCAGTTCTTC. Together with reference TRBV13 and TRBJ2-1, the CDR3 gives the full variable domain: AAGVIQSPRHLIKEKRETATLKCYPIPRHDTVYWYQQGPGQDPQFLISFYEKMQSDKGSIPDRFSAQQFSDYHSELNMSSLELGDSALYFCASSLVRAGDEQFFGPGTRLTVL.

The chain employs TRBV5-4 and TRBJ2-5; D may be TRBD2 (6 bases). Trimming took 4 bases from V and 4 from J, leaving 17 bases between them. The germline gives CDR1 SGHNT, CDR2 YYREEE (reference sequence). The CDR3 runs to 15 residues. CDR3 bases: TGTGCCAGCAGCCCCCCTGGGGACTTCGGAGAGACCCAGTACTTC. It yields the protein CASSPPGDFGETQYF. Complete variable domain (other parts from reference TRBV5-4 and TRBJ2-5): ETGVTQSPTHLIKTRGQQVTLRCSSQSGHNTVSWYQQALGQGPQFIFQYYREEENGRGNFPPRFSGLQFPNYSSELNVNALELDDSALYLCASSPPGDFGETQYFGPGTRLLVL.